This T cell receptor beta chain was observed in a study of graft-versus-host responses after intestinal transplantation. Trimming removed 1 base at V and 11 bases at J, with 17 bases between. Germline lookup yields CDR1 MDHEN and CDR2 SYDVKM. The length of the CDR3 is 14 residues. Notes on this clone: The antigen remains undetermined.

Libraries were prepared by immunoSEQ multiplex PCR; TCRdb keeps only in-frame clonotypes and omits some of them. The sample carries 55,000 to 80,000 clones, 90% to 95% recorded once. The receptor's source is a human donor who was the organ donor for an intestinal transplant. The V call is TRBV28, the J call TRBJ2-5; weak D call: TRBD2 (6 bases). The sequencing used unstimulated CD8+ T cells sorted from spleen or lymph node cells, collected before transplant. The CDR3 sequence is CASSLLLPGGAQYF. The CDR3 DNA sequence: TGTGCCAGCAGTTTATTATTACCCGGGGGTGCTCAGTACTTC.